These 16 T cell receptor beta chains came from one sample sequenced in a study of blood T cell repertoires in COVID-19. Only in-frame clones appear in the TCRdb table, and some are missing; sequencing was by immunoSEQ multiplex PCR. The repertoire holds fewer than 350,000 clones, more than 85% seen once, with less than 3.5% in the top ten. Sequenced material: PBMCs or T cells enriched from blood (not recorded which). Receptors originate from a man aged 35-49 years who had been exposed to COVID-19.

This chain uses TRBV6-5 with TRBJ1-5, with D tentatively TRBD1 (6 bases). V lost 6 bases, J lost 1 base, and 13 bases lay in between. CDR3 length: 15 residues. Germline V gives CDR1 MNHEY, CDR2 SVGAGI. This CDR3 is CASRVQGMSNQPQHF. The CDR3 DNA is TGTGCCAGCAGGGTTCAGGGGATGAGCAATCAGCCCCAGCATTTT.

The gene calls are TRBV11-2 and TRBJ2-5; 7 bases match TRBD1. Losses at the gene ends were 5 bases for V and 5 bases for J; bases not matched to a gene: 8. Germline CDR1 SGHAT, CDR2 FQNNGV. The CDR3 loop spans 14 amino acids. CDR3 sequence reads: CASSRLQGQETQYF. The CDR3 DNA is TGTGCCAGCAGCAGACTACAGGGGCAGGAGACCCAGTACTTC.

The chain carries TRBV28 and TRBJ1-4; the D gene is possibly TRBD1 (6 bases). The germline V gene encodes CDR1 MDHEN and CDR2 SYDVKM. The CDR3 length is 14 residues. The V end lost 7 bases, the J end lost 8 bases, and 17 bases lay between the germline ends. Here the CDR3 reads CASTARTEGEKLFF. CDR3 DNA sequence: TGTGCCAGCACCGCTAGGACAGAGGGGGAAAAACTGTTTTTT.

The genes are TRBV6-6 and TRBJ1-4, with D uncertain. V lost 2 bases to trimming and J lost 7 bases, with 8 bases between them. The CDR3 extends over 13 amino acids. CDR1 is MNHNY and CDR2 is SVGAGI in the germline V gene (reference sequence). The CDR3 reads CASSYEAREKLFF. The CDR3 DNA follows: TGTGCCAGCAGTTACGAAGCACGTGAAAAACTGTTTTTT.

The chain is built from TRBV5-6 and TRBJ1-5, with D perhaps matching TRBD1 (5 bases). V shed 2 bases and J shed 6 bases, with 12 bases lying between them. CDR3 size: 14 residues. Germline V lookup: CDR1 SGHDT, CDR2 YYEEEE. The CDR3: CASSLGGAGQPQHF. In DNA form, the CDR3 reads TGTGCCAGCAGCTTAGGAGGGGCCGGTCAGCCCCAGCATTTT.

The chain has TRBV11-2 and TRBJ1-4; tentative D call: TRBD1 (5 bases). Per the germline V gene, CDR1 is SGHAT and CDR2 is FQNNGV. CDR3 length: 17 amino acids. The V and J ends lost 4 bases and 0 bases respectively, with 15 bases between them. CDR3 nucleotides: TGTGCCAGCAGCTCCAGGGATATGTTGGCAACTAATGAAAAACTGTTTTTT. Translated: CASSSRDMLATNEKLFF.

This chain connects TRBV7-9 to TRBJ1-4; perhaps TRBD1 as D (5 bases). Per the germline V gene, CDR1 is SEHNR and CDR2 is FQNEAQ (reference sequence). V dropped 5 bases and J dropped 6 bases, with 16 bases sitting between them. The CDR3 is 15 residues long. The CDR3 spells CASSPTGGSDEKLFF. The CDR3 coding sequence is TGTGCCAGCAGCCCTACGGGGGGGTCCGATGAAAAACTGTTTTTT.

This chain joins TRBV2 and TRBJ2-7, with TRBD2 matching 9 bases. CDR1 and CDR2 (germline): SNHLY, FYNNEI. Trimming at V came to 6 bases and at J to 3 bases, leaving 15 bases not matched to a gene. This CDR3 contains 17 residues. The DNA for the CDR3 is TGTGCCAGCAGCGGTGGCCCGGGGGGTAGCGGGGGCTACGAGCAGTACTTC. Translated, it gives CASSGGPGGSGGYEQYF.

The CDR3 here is CASSEKGTSGGYNEQFF. For the CDR3, the DNA is TGTGCCAGCAGTGAAAAAGGGACTAGCGGGGGTTACAATGAGCAGTTCTTC. J is TRBJ2-1 and V is TRBV25-1; 14 nucleotides match TRBD2. Trimming cost V 2 bases and J 4 bases; bases outside gene matches: 4. The germline V gene encodes CDR1 MGHDK and CDR2 SYGVNS. This CDR3 region has 17 residues. The complete variable domain, with remaining parts taken from reference TRBV25-1 and TRBJ2-1, reads EADIYQTPRYLVIGTGKKITLECSQTMGHDKMYWYQQDPGMELHLIHYSYGVNSTEKGDLSSESTVSRIRTEHFPLTLESARPSHTSQYLCASSEKGTSGGYNEQFFGPGTRLTVL.

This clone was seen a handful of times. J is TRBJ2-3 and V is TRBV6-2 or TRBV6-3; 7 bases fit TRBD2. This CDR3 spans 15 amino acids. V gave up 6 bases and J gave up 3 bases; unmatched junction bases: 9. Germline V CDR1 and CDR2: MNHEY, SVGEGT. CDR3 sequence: CASSPGGVFTDTQYF. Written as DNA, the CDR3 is TGTGCCAGCAGCCCGGGGGGAGTTTTTACAGATACGCAGTATTTT.

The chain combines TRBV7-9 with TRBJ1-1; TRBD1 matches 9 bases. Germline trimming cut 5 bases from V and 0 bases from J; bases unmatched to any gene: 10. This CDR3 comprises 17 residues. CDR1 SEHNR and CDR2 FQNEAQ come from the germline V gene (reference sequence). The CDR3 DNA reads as TGTGCCAGCAGCCCACAATACAGGGGGCGGATGAACACTGAAGCTTTCTTT. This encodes CASSPQYRGRMNTEAFF.

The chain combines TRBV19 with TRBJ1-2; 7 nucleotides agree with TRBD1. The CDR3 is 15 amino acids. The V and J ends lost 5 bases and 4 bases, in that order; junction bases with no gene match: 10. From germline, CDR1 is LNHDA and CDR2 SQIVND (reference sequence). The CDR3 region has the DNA TGTGCCAGTAGTCAATCCGGGACAGCACCCTATGGCTACACCTTC. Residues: CASSQSGTAPYGYTF.

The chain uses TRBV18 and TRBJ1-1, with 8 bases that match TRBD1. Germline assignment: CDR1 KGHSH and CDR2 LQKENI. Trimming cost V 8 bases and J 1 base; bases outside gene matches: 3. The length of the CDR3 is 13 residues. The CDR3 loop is CASGGQENTEAFF. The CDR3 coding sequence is TGTGCCAGCGGGGGACAGGAGAACACTGAAGCTTTCTTT.

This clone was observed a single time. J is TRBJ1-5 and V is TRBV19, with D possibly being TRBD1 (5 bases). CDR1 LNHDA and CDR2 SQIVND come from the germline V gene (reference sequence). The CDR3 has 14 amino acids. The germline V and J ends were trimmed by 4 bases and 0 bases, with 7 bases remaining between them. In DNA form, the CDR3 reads TGTGCCAGTAGTAGACAGTATAGCAATCAGCCCCAGCATTTT. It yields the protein CASSRQYSNQPQHF.

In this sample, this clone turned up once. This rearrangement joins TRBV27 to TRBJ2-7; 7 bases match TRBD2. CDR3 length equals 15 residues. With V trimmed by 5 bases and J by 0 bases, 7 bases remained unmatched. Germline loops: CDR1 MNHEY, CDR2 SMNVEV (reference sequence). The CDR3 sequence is CASSGRSGTSYEQYF. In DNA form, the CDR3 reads TGTGCCAGCAGTGGGCGAAGCGGGACCTCCTACGAGCAGTACTTC.

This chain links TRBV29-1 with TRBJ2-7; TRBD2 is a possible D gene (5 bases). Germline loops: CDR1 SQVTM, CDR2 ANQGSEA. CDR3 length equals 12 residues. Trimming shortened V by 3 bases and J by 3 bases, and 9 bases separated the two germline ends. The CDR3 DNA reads TGCAGCGTTGATGGAGGTTACTACGAGCAGTACTTC. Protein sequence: CSVDGGYYEQYF.